This TCR beta chain was obtained from a study of T cell responses to AZD1222 COVID-19 vaccine. Study-wide findings and caveats: White British people made up most donors, females outnumbered males, and clonal diversity was possibly underestimated. Baseline testing showed seropositivity in only six AZD1222 recipients.

The CDR3 covers 16 residues. Trimming left V 0 bases short and J 7 bases short, with 16 bases between. Germline CDR1 reads SEHNR; CDR2 reads FQNEAQ (reference sequence). Assay: immunoSEQ multiplex PCR; the TCRdb copy retains only in-frame clones and omits some. Of 180,000 or so clones in the sample, approximately 94% were seen once. This clone was picked up one time. Its cognate antigen is unknown. Sequences were derived from peripheral blood, sampled on day 0 of AZD1222 vaccination. The chain recombines TRBV7-9 with TRBJ1-3, with TRBD1 as a possible D gene (5 bases). This receptor was taken from an adult in good health. This chain's CDR3 is CASSLAGRVESNTIYF. CDR3 coding DNA: TGTGCCAGCAGCTTAGCGGGACGGGTTGAGAGTAACACCATATATTTT.